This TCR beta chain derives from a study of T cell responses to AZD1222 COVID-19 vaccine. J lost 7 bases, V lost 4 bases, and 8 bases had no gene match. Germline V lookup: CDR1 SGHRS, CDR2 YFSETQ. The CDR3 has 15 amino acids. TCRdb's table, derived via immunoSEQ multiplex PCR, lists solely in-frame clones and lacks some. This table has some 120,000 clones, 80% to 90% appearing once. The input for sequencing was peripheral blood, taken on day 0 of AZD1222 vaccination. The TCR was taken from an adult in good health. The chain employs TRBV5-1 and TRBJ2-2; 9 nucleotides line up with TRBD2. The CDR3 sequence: CASSEETSGYGELFF. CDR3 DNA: TGCGCCAGCAGCGAAGAGACTAGCGGTTACGGGGAGCTGTTTTTT. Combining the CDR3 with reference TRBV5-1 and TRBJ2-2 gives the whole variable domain KAGVTQTPRYLIKTRGQQVTLSCSPISGHRSVSWYQQTPGQGLQFLFEYFSETQRNKGNFPGRFSGRQFSNSRSEMNVSTLELGDSALYLCASSEETSGYGELFFGEGSRLTVL.